These 9 T cell receptor beta chains originate from one sample sequenced in a study of T-cell reconstitution after alpha-beta-depleted transplantation in children. Preparation of the TCRbeta library involved a method that used unique molecular identifiers. TCRdb itself ran the PCR reads through MiXCR, one entry per CDR3 protein. Here the sample spans over 450,000 distinct CDR3 sequences, over 9.5% being singletons. This material consisted of PBMCs, taken before TCRalphabeta/CD19-depleted stem cell transplant. These receptors came from a child younger than 10 with inherited bone marrow failure, due to receive a stem cell transplant.

This clonotype was observed at least ten times. The rearrangement uses TRBV28 and TRBJ2-1; 10 nucleotides line up with TRBD2. V shed 2 bases and J 9 bases; nucleotides not matched to a gene: 19. Germline V gene lookup returns CDR1 MDHEN and CDR2 SYDVKM. This CDR3 has 19 residues. The CDR3 region is CASSLITMPSGSRRSEQFF. The DNA of the CDR3 is TGTGCCAGCAGTTTAATTACTATGCCTAGCGGGAGTAGGAGGAGTGAGCAGTTCTTC.

The chain recombines TRBV20-1 with TRBJ2-7; D might be TRBD2 (6 bases). The germline V gene encodes CDR1 DFQATT and CDR2 SNEGSKA (reference sequence). V lost 5 bases and J 0 bases, leaving 11 bases between the germline ends. This CDR3 is built from 13 residues. CDR3 region: CSAPTSVSYEQYF. CDR3 DNA sequence: TGCAGTGCTCCGACTAGTGTCTCCTACGAGCAGTACTTC.

As concerns this clonotype: A much larger clone is a single base away; this may be a read error. CDR3 sequence reads: CSTRRSRDTQYF. The CDR3 DNA is TGCAGCACAAGAAGGTCTAGAGATACGCAGTATTTT. The chain uses TRBV29-1 and TRBJ2-3, with D unclear. V dropped 8 bases and J dropped 5 bases, with 14 bases sitting between them. This CDR3 has 12 residues. Germline V CDR1 and CDR2: SQVTM, ANQGSEA.

This clonotype was seen at least ten times. V and J are TRBV6-5 and TRBJ2-2; 7 nucleotides match TRBD2. The germline V gene encodes CDR1 MNHEY and CDR2 SVGAGI. J was trimmed by 4 bases and V by 7 bases; bases with no gene match: 9. The length of the CDR3 is 15 residues. This CDR3 reads CASTLTSAATGELFF. For the CDR3, the DNA is TGTGCCAGCACCCTAACTAGCGCGGCCACCGGGGAGCTGTTTTTT.

This clonotype was found many times. The chain employs TRBV5-4 and TRBJ2-3; TRBD2 matches at 8 bases. The CDR3 runs to 15 residues. V shed 4 bases and J 2 bases; nucleotides not matched to a gene: 6. Germline V gives CDR1 SGHNT, CDR2 YYREEE (reference sequence). The CDR3 reads CASSEGLVPTDTQYF. As DNA, the CDR3 is TGTGCCAGCAGCGAGGGACTAGTCCCCACAGATACGCAGTATTTT.

This clonotype was detected ten times or more. The rearrangement joins TRBV3-1 to TRBJ2-7; D not certain. V shed 4 bases and J shed 0 bases, with 13 bases lying between them. The CDR3 loop spans 15 amino acids. Germline V gene data show CDR1 as LGHDT and CDR2 as YNNKEL (reference sequence). CDR3 loop: CASSPGSGSSYEQYF. CDR3 nucleotide sequence: TGTGCCAGCAGCCCCGGTAGTGGATCCTCCTACGAGCAGTACTTC.

This clonotype has at least ten counts. Here the CDR3 DNA reads TGCGCCAGCAAGCTAGCGGGAGCCGGGGAGCTGTTTTTT. This encodes CASKLAGAGELFF. The chain combines TRBV10-2 with TRBJ2-2, with TRBD2 identical over 10 bases. With 7 bases clipped from V and 6 bases from J, the junction kept 2 bases outside the gene matches. The CDR3 runs 13 residues. Germline V gene data show CDR1 as WSHSY and CDR2 as SAAADI.

Concerning this clonotype itself: Possible read error: a much larger clone is one base away. The chain combines TRBV29-1 with TRBJ2-4; 7 bases map to TRBD1. CDR1 SQVTM and CDR2 ANQGSEA come from the germline V gene. The CDR3 loop spans 13 amino acids. Germline trimming cut 7 bases from V and 5 bases from J; bases unmatched to any gene: 8. This CDR3 is CSAKQGSENIQYF. The CDR3, as DNA: TGCAGCGCAAAACAGGGGTCGGAAAACATTCAGTACTTC.

This clonotype was counted at least ten times. The chain has TRBV15 and TRBJ2-6; D perhaps matches TRBD2 (6 bases). This CDR3 contains 16 residues. The germline gives CDR1 LNHNV, CDR2 YYDKDF (reference sequence). The V end was cut by 0 bases, the J end by 0 bases, with 6 bases between. CDR3 loop: CATSRDGSSGANVLTF. In DNA, the CDR3 is TGTGCCACCAGCAGAGACGGGAGCTCTGGGGCCAACGTCCTGACTTTC.